This entry lists 14 T cell receptor beta chains sequenced from one sample in a study of T cells after yellow fever vaccination. Each CDR3 protein gets one entry after TCRdb re-called the 5' RACE reads with MiXCR. The top ten hold over 40% of the sample, which has about 99,000 distinct CDR3 sequences, around 5.8% seen once. This specimen consisted of CD8+ T cells sorted from PBMCs, obtained 10 days after the yellow fever booster vaccination. Every receptor here comes from a man between 18 and 35 years old who received the YFV17D yellow fever vaccine.

V gene TRBV3-1 combines with J gene TRBJ2-5; D is possibly TRBD2 (6 bases). Per the germline V gene, CDR1 is LGHDT and CDR2 is YNNKEL (reference sequence). The CDR3 contains 15 residues. V gave up 8 bases and J gave up 4 bases, with 20 bases separating them. CDR3 sequence: CASSGTLGGRETQYF. The CDR3 DNA sequence: TGTGCCAGCTCGGGGACGTTGGGGGGTCGAGAGACCCAGTACTTC.

This sequence joins TRBV15 and TRBJ1-1; D is undetermined. Trimming cost V 2 bases and J 7 bases, with 11 bases left between them. The germline V gene encodes CDR1 LNHNV and CDR2 YYDKDF (reference sequence). The CDR3 consists of 13 residues. The CDR3 loop is CATSRSSWGEAFF. The CDR3 region has the DNA TGTGCCACCAGCAGATCATCCTGGGGTGAAGCTTTCTTT.

This clonotype was observed at least ten times. The chain combines TRBV7-9 with TRBJ2-3, with D unclear. V lost 5 bases to trimming and J lost 2 bases, with 17 bases between them. This CDR3 region has 16 residues. Germline loops: CDR1 SEHNR, CDR2 FQNEAQ (reference sequence). The DNA for the CDR3 is TGTGCCAGCAGCGCCCTCCGGGCTCGTCTCACAGATACGCAGTATTTT. Amino acids: CASSALRARLTDTQYF.

The rearrangement joins TRBV9 to TRBJ1-1; a possible D gene is TRBD1 (5 bases). Germline CDR1 is SGDLS and CDR2 is YYNGEE. The CDR3 covers 13 residues. Between the trimmed V and J ends, which lost 3 bases and 2 bases, there was a span of 8 bases. Written as DNA, the CDR3 is TGTGCCAGCAGCGCGAGGGGCAACACTGAAGCTTTCTTT. Protein: CASSARGNTEAFF.

The table lists this clonotype with a few counts. This sequence joins TRBV9 and TRBJ1-2; unclear D gene. The germline V gene encodes CDR1 SGDLS and CDR2 YYNGEE. The CDR3 has 13 amino acids. The V end was cut by 2 bases, the J end by 4 bases, with 9 bases between. The CDR3 DNA follows: TGTGCCAGCAGCGTTTCAGCGACCTATGGCTACACCTTC. This encodes CASSVSATYGYTF.

This clonotype was detected only a few times. The rearrangement uses TRBV19 and TRBJ2-5, with TRBD2 identical over 7 bases. CDR1 and CDR2 (germline): LNHDA, SQIVND (reference sequence). CDR3 length: 13 amino acids. The V and J ends lost 3 bases and 9 bases, in that order; junction bases with no gene match: 7. CDR3 DNA sequence: TGTGCCAGTAGTATGGTTACGGGGGGACCCCAGTACTTC. Its protein is CASSMVTGGPQYF. Variable domain in full (rest from reference TRBV19 and TRBJ2-5): DGGITQSPKYLFRKEGQNVTLSCEQNLNHDAMYWYRQDPGQGLRLIYYSQIVNDFQKGDIAEGYSVSREKKESFPLTVTSAQKNPTAFYLCASSMVTGGPQYFGPGTRLLVL.

The chain employs TRBV27 and TRBJ1-2, with TRBD1 identical over 11 bases. Germline V gene sequence: CDR1 MNHEY, CDR2 SMNVEV (reference sequence). This CDR3 region has 15 residues. Trimming cost V 2 bases and J 6 bases; bases outside gene matches: 5. CDR3 sequence: CASSLDGTGGNGYTF. For the CDR3, the DNA is TGTGCCAGCAGTTTAGATGGGACAGGGGGTAATGGCTACACCTTC.

This clonotype was recorded a few times. This chain uses TRBV5-1 with TRBJ2-5, with D unresolved. CDR3 length: 14 residues. The germline V gene has CDR1 SGHRS and CDR2 YFSETQ. V lost 0 bases and J 6 bases, leaving 12 bases between the germline ends. The CDR3 sequence is CASSLAGVRQTQYF. The DNA of the CDR3 is TGCGCCAGCAGCTTGGCTGGAGTCCGACAGACCCAGTACTTC.

This clonotype was seen a few times. The chain links TRBV7-9 to TRBJ1-1; D is unclear. The CDR3 is made up of 15 amino acids. V was clipped by 0 bases and J by 1 base, with 9 bases between them. Germline V CDR1 and CDR2: SEHNR, FQNEAQ (reference sequence). The CDR3 protein is CASSLALRGNTEAFF. The CDR3 nucleotides are TGTGCCAGCAGCTTAGCACTCCGCGGGAACACTGAAGCTTTCTTT.

This clonotype was picked up a small number of times. This chain uses TRBV10-1 with TRBJ1-3; possible D gene TRBD1, 6 bases. CDR1 and CDR2 from the germline V gene are WNHNN and SYGVQD (reference sequence). CDR3 length: 15 residues. V lost 0 bases and J 1 base, leaving 7 bases between the germline ends. The CDR3 DNA is TGCGCCAGCAGTGAGTCCGGGACATCTGGAAACACCATATATTTT. It translates to CASSESGTSGNTIYF.

At least ten counts were recorded for this clonotype. The chain uses TRBV15 and TRBJ2-1; TRBD2 matches at 9 bases. The length of the CDR3 is 15 residues. V was clipped by 3 bases and J by 4 bases; unmatched bases: 4. Germline V gene data show CDR1 as LNHNV and CDR2 as YYDKDF (reference sequence). The CDR3 region has the DNA TGTGCCACCAGCAGCGGCGGGGGGGCGTACAATGAGCAGTTCTTC. This encodes CATSSGGGAYNEQFF.

This clonotype was seen more than once but under ten times. The chain employs TRBV7-2 and TRBJ1-1; D not certain. Germline V gene data show CDR1 as SGHTA and CDR2 as FQGNSA. There are 13 residues in the CDR3. The V and J ends lost 5 bases and 0 bases respectively, with 7 bases between them. The CDR3 DNA sequence: TGTGCCAGCAGCGTCTATTTGAACACTGAAGCTTTCTTT. Translated, it gives CASSVYLNTEAFF.

This clonotype was counted many times. The genes are TRBV4-1 and TRBJ2-1, with D hard to call. The CDR3 is 13 residues long. The germline CDR1 and CDR2 sequences are MGHRA and YSYEKL. The V end was cut by 1 base, the J end by 8 bases, with 9 bases between. The chain's CDR3 is CASSQGPADEQFF. The CDR3 DNA is TGCGCCAGCAGCCAAGGTCCCGCGGATGAGCAGTTCTTC.

This clonotype was seen a handful of times. This rearrangement joins TRBV27 to TRBJ2-6; D is ambiguous. Germline CDR1 is MNHEY and CDR2 is SMNVEV (reference sequence). The CDR3 is 14 amino acids. Trimming took off 6 bases at V and 0 bases at J, with 6 bases between the two ends. In DNA, the CDR3 is TGTGCCAGCAGCTGGTCCTCTGGGGCCAACGTCCTGACTTTC. Its protein is CASSWSSGANVLTF.